This T cell receptor beta chain was observed in a study of T cell responses to AZD1222 COVID-19 vaccine. Between the trimmed V and J ends, which lost 4 bases and 8 bases, there was a span of 21 bases. Germline values: CDR1 SGHVS, CDR2 FNYEAQ. This CDR3 is 15 amino acids long. TCRdb's copy holds only in-frame clones and misses some; the assay was immunoSEQ multiplex PCR. The sample carries some 70,000 clones, 75% to 90% recorded once. The chain uses TRBV7-6 and TRBJ2-7; possibly TRBD1 or TRBD2 for D (5 bases each). This clonotype was obtained from an adult who received the AZD1222 COVID-19 vaccine. This material consisted of peripheral blood, taken 28 days after the second AZD1222 dose. CDR3 bases: TGTGCCAGCAGCTCTTCTGGGGACGCCCTGACCCAGCAGTACTTC. This translates into CASSSSGDALTQQYF.